What follows are 5 T cell receptor beta chains derived from one specimen sequenced in a study of regulatory T cells in long-lasting Graves disease. Arm-PCR with iRepertoire HTBI primers amplified the CDR3 regions for these TCR beta libraries. A single record per CDR3 protein comes from TCRdb applying MiXCR to the multiplex PCR reads. The sample has some 370,000 distinct CDR3 sequences; roughly 10% are singletons. Time point given: newly diagnosed GD, antithyroid drugs for less than 3 months. Preparation of the TCR library used RNA extracted from PBMCs. These data also featured in a second study, about T cells in Graves' hyperthyroidism and ophthalmopathy.

The starting material was peripheral blood mononuclear cells (PBMCs), obtained at new diagnosis, from a patient treated with antithyroid drugs. The receptors stem from a woman between 18 and 29 years old with Graves disease.

This clonotype occurred many times. CDR3 amino acids: CASSPPGQLNQPQHF. CDR3 in DNA: TGTGCCAGCTCACCTCCGGGACAGCTAAATCAGCCCCAGCATTTT. This sequence joins TRBV18 and TRBJ1-5; 7 bases match TRBD1. Germline V gene lookup returns CDR1 KGHSH and CDR2 LQKENI. V trimming: 3 bases; J trimming: 4 bases; junction bases outside the gene matches: 6. The CDR3 is 15 amino acids.

This clonotype was counted a few times. This chain uses TRBV4-2 with TRBJ1-5; the D is unclear. CDR1 is LGHNA, CDR2 YNFKEQ, per germline. This CDR3 comprises 13 residues. Trimming removed 0 bases at V and 6 bases at J, with 6 bases between. The CDR3 sequence is CASSQDAGQPQHF. In DNA, the CDR3 is TGTGCCAGCAGCCAAGATGCCGGTCAGCCCCAGCATTTT.

This rearrangement joins TRBV29-1 to TRBJ2-5; no reliable D call. This CDR3 is 13 amino acids long. The germline V gene has CDR1 SQVTM and CDR2 ANQGSEA. V lost 1 base to trimming and J lost 5 bases, with 11 bases between them. CDR3 loop: CSVEGASWETQYF. The CDR3 coding sequence is TGCAGCGTTGAAGGTGCCAGCTGGGAGACCCAGTACTTC.

This clonotype was counted many times. The chain carries TRBV29-1 and TRBJ1-1, with D perhaps TRBD1 (6 bases). CDR1 is SQVTM, CDR2 ANQGSEA, per germline. V was cut by 3 bases and J by 5 bases, with 13 bases left in between. The CDR3 is 13 amino acids. The CDR3 nucleotides are TGCAGCGTTGAGGCAGGGGTTAGGACTGAAGCTTTCTTT. It specifies CSVEAGVRTEAFF.

The V gene is TRBV5-1, the J gene TRBJ2-7; 12 bases agree with TRBD2. J was trimmed by 4 bases and V by 9 bases; bases with no gene match: 8. The CDR3 runs to 14 residues. Germline V CDR1 and CDR2: SGHRS, YFSETQ. The CDR3 DNA is TGCGCCACCGGGCGGACTAGCGGGACGTACGAGCAGTACTTC. Its protein is CATGRTSGTYEQYF.